The rows below give T cell receptor beta chains drawn from one sample of a study of metastatic and nonmetastatic thyroid tumors. With MiXCR, TCRdb called clones anew from the PCR reads. There are tens of thousands of clones in the sample; roughly 22% occur only once, and about 4.5% lies in the top ten. Material for sequencing was adjacent normal tissue. The receptors here all came from a female donor with papillary thyroid cancer or a benign thyroid nodule (not recorded which). Some clones in this sample may be carry-over from other donors' samples. Both conserved end residues are part of each CDR3.

v_gene	len	j_gene	CDR3aa
TRBV3-1	14	TRBJ2-3	CASSQMGRTDTQYF
TRBV20-1	15	TRBJ1-1	CSARDLRGQETEAFF
TRBV27	15	TRBJ1-2	CASSQSRQVPGGYTF
TRBV5-1	15	TRBJ1-3	CASSHQQGSGNTIYF
TRBV7-8	16	TRBJ2-1	CASSLEADSAYNEQFF
TRBV5-8	15	TRBJ2-4	CASSLGVSGRDIQYF
TRBV7-2	15	TRBJ2-7	CASSPGPGQFYEQYF
TRBV11-2	12	TRBJ1-1	CASTAVNTEAFF
TRBV19	15	TRBJ2-1	CASTALGNSYNEQFF
TRBV6-6	17	TRBJ2-3	CASSYSGSGESTDTQYF
TRBV6-1	12	TRBJ1-5	CASNRVYQPQHF
TRBV7-2	16	TRBJ2-5	CASSLKPTGPNVTQYF
TRBV9	17	TRBJ2-2	CASSVAGTVLITGELFF
TRBV6-4	16	TRBJ2-7	CASSDSGRRVSYEQYF
TRBV6-2/TRBV6-3	15	TRBJ1-5	CASSYSGGRSQPQHF
TRBV6-1	15	TRBJ2-1	CASRSGRGSYNKQFF
TRBV4-3	15	TRBJ1-2	CASSQVKGELYGYTF
TRBV20-1	13	TRBJ1-2	CSASLEYLNGYTF
TRBV27	13	TRBJ2-7	CASGAGQNYEQYF
TRBV19	15	TRBJ1-2	CASSIKGRGGYGYTF
TRBV19	13	TRBJ1-2	CATQSGGNYGYTF
TRBV20-1	14	TRBJ2-3	CSAILPAFADTQYF
TRBV6-5	13	TRBJ1-2	CASSYGQGGGYTF
TRBV7-9	15	TRBJ1-3	CASHVGTGVGNTIYF
TRBV7-9	12	TRBJ1-4	CASSSDRAKLFF
TRBV5-1	13	TRBJ1-2	CASSRTPNYGYTF
TRBV6-1	18	TRBJ1-5	CASSEARVSVYSNQPQHF
TRBV24-1	15	TRBJ2-6	CATRPTVPWANVLTF
TRBV12-3/TRBV12-4	16	TRBJ2-2	CASSLGLATNTGELFF
TRBV20-1	15	TRBJ1-3	CSARTSQGAGNTIYF
TRBV4-3	16	TRBJ1-2	CASSTKTGTGVRGYTF
TRBV11-2	12	TRBJ2-1	CASSHRDPEQFF
TRBV20-1	15	TRBJ2-2	CSASRREGRMGELFF
TRBV20-1	13	TRBJ1-2	CSALSGTNYGYTF
TRBV5-1	11	TRBJ2-7	CASSDNYEQYF
TRBV18	17	TRBJ1-2	CASSPVGYEVANYGYTF
TRBV13	16	TRBJ2-7	CASRASGQGQFAGQYF
TRBV27	16	TRBJ1-6	CASSILTGTGDSSLHF
TRBV5-6	15	TRBJ1-4	CASSSAQSRQEKLFF
TRBV12-3/TRBV12-4	14	TRBJ2-3	CASGGLALTDTQYF
TRBV30	12	TRBJ1-1	CAWSVVALEAFF
TRBV20-1	13	TRBJ2-3	CSAPTGGSDTQYF